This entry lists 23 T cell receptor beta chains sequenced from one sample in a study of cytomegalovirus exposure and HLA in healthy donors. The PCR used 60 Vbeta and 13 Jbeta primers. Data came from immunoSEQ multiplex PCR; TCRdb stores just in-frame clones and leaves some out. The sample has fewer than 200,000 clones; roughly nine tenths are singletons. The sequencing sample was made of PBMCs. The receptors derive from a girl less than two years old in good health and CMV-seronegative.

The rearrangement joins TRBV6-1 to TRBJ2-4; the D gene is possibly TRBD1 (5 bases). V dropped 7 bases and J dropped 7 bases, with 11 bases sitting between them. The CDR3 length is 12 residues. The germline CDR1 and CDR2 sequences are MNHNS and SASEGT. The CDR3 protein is CASTGLENIQYF. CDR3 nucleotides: TGTGCCAGCACAGGGTTGGAGAACATTCAGTACTTC.

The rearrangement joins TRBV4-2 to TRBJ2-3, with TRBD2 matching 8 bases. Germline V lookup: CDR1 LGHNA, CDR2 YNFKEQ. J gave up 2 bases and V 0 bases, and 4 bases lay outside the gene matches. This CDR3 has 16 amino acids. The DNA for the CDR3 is TGTGCCAGCAGCCAAGAACTAGCGGCTCACACAGATACGCAGTATTTT. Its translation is CASSQELAAHTDTQYF.

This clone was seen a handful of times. The CDR3 DNA reads as TGTGCCAGCAGCATCCGGGACAGGGGTATGGCTTTCTTT. Amino acid sequence: CASSIRDRGMAFF. The chain is built from TRBV11-3 and TRBJ1-1; 10 nucleotides line up with TRBD1. The V gene's germline CDR1 is SGHNT and CDR2 YENEEA. Germline trimming cut 5 bases from V and 11 bases from J; bases unmatched to any gene: 8. CDR3 length equals 13 residues.

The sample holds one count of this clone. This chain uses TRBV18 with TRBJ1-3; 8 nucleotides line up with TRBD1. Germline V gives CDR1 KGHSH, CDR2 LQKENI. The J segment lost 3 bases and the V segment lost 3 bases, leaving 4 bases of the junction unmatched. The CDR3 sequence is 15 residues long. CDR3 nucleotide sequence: TGTGCCAGCTCACCTGTGGACAGGGTTGGAAACACCATATATTTT. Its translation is CASSPVDRVGNTIYF.

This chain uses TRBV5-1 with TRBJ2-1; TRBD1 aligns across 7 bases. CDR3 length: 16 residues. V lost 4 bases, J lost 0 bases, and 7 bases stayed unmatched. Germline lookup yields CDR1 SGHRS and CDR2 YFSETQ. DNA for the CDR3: TGCGCCAGCAGCCCGACGGGACAGAACTCCTACAATGAGCAGTTCTTC. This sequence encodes CASSPTGQNSYNEQFF.

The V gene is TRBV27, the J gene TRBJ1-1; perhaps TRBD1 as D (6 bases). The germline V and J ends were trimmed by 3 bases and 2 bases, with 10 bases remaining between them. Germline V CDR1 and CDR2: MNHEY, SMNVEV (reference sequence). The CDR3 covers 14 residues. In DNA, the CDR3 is TGTGCCAGCAGTTTTACAGGGCCAAACACTGAAGCTTTCTTT. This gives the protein CASSFTGPNTEAFF.

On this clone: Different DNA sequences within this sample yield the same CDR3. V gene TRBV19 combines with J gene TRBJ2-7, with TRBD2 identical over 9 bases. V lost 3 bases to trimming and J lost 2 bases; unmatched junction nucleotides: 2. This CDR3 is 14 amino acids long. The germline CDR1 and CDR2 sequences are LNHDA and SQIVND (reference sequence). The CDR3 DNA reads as TGTGCCAGTAGTATGACTAGCGGTGCCTACGAGCAGTACTTC. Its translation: CASSMTSGAYEQYF.

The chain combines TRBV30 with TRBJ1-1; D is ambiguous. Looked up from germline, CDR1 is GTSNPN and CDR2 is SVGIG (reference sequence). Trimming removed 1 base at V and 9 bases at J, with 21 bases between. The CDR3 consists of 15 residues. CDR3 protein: CAWSDGVGGTPQAFF. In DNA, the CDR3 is TGTGCCTGGAGTGATGGAGTCGGAGGCACGCCACAAGCTTTCTTT.

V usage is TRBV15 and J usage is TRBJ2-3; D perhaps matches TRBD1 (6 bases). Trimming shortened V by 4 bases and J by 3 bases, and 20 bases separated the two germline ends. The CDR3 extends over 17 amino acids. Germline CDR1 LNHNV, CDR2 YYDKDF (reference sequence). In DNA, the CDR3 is TGTGCCACCAGCATCTCGTGGTTGCAGGGGATGACAGATACGCAGTATTTT. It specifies CATSISWLQGMTDTQYF.

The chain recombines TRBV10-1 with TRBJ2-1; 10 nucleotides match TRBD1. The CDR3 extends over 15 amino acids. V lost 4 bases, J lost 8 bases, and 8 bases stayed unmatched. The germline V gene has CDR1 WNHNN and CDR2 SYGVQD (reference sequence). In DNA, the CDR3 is TGCGCCAGCAGTGTGGGGACAGGGGCGGGGGATGAGCAGTTCTTC. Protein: CASSVGTGAGDEQFF.

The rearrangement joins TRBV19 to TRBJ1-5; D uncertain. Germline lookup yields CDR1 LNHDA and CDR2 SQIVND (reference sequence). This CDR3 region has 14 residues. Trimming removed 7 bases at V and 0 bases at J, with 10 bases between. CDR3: CASTPLYSNQPQHF. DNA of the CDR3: TGTGCCAGTACCCCCCTTTATAGCAATCAGCCCCAGCATTTT.

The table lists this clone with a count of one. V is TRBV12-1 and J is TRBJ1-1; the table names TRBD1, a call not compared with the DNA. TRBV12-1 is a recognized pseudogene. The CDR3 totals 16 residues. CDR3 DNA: TGTGCCAGCAGCGCAACAGGGGCATTTTCCAACACTGAAGCTTTCTTT. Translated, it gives CASSATGAFSNTEAFF.

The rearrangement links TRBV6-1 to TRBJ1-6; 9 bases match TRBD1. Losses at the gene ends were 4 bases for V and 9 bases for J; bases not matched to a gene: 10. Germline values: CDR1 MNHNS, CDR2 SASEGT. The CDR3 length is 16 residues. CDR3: CASSANRDRASSPLHF. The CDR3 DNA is TGTGCCAGCAGTGCCAACCGGGACAGGGCCTCTTCACCCCTCCACTTT.

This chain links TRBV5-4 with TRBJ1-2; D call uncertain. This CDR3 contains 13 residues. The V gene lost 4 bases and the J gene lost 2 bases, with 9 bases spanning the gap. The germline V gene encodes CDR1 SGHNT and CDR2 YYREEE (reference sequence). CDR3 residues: CASSQEGNYGYTF. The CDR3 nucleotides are TGTGCCAGCAGCCAGGAGGGCAACTATGGCTACACCTTC.

In DNA, the CDR3 is TGCAGCGTTGGCAGACTAGCGGGATCCTACGAGCAGTACTTC. Its protein is CSVGRLAGSYEQYF. The rearrangement joins TRBV29-1 to TRBJ2-7; the match to TRBD2 covers 11 bases. The J segment lost 1 base and the V segment lost 4 bases, leaving 3 bases of the junction unmatched. Germline lookup yields CDR1 SQVTM and CDR2 ANQGSEA. The CDR3 loop spans 14 amino acids.

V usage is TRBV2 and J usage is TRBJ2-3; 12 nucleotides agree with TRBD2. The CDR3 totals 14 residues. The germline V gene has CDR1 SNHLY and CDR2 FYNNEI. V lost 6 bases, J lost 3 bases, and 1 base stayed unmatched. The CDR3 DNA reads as TGTGCCAGCAGGACTAGCGGGAGTACAGATACGCAGTATTTT. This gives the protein CASRTSGSTDTQYF.

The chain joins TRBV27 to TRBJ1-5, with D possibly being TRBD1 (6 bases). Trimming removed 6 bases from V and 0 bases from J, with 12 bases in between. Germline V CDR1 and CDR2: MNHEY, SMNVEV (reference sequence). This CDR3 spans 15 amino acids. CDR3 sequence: CASRTGLHSNQPQHF. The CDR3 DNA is TGTGCCAGCAGGACAGGACTTCATAGCAATCAGCCCCAGCATTTT.

The CDR3: CASSVRGPSYTDTQYF. The CDR3 DNA reads as TGTGCCAGCAGCGTGAGGGGGCCGTCCTACACAGATACGCAGTATTTT. V gene TRBV9 combines with J gene TRBJ2-3; the match to TRBD1 covers 7 bases. Germline V gene lookup returns CDR1 SGDLS and CDR2 YYNGEE. The CDR3 spans 16 residues. After removal of 2 bases from V and 2 bases from J, the junction contained 8 bases not matched to a gene.

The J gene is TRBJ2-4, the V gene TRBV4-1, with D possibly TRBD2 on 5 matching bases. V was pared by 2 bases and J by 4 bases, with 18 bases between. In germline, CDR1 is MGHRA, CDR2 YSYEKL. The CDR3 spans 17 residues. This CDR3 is CASSQPTKKGEKNIQYF. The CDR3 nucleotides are TGCGCCAGCAGCCAACCGACTAAAAAGGGAGAGAAAAACATTCAGTACTTC.

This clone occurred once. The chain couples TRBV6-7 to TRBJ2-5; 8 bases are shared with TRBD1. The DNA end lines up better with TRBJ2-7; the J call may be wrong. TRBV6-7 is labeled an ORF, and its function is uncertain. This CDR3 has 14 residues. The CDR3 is CASSYSQGAYEQYF. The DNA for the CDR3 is TGTGCCAGCAGTTACTCGCAGGGGGCGTACGAGCAGTACTTC.

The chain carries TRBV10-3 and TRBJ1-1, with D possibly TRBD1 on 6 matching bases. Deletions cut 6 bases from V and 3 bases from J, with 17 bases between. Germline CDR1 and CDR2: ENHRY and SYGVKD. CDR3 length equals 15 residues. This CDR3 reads CAISPQLGGDTEAFF. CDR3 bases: TGTGCCATCAGCCCGCAGCTAGGGGGGGACACTGAAGCTTTCTTT.

The CDR3 spells CASSRGGYTGELFF. The CDR3 bases are TGTGCCAGCTCTAGGGGCGGCTACACCGGGGAGCTGTTTTTT. The V call is TRBV27, the J call TRBJ2-2, with D perhaps matching TRBD1 (5 bases). V lost 8 bases, J lost 3 bases, and 13 bases lay in between. The CDR3 covers 14 residues. Germline CDR1 is MNHEY and CDR2 is SMNVEV (reference sequence).

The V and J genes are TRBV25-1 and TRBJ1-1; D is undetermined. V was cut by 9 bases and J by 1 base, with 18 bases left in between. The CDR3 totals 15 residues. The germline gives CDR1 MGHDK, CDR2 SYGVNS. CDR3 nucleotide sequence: TGTGCCAGTCTCCCATCGAGGGCGGGGAACACTGAAGCTTTCTTT. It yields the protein CASLPSRAGNTEAFF.